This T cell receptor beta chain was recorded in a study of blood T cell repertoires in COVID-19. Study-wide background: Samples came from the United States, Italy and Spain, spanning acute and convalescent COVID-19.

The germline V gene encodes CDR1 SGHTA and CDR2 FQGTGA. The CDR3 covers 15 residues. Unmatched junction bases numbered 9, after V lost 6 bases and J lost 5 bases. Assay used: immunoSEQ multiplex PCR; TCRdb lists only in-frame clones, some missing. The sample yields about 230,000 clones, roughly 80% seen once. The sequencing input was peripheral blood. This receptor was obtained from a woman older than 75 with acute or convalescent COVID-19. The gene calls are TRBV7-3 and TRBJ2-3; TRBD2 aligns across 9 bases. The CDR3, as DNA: TGTGCCAGCAGGCCTACTAGCGGGTTTGGAGATACGCAGTATTTT. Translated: CASRPTSGFGDTQYF. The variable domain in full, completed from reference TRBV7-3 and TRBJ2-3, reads GAGVSQTPSNKVTEKGKYVELRCDPISGHTALYWYRQSLGQGPEFLIYFQGTGAADDSGLPNDRFFAVRPEGSVSTLKIQRTERGDSAVYLCASRPTSGFGDTQYFGPGTRLTVL.